The source of this T cell receptor beta chain is a study of cytomegalovirus exposure and HLA in healthy donors. Points from the study as a whole: A later analysis showed HLA-associated TCR beta chains outstripping equally common others in clonal expansion. A later analysis linked a missense variant in DCLRE1C to the trimming of TCR beta V and J genes.

CDR1 is MNHEY and CDR2 is SMNVEV in the germline V gene (reference sequence). Including both end residues, the CDR3 is 14 amino acids long. The PCR ran on 60 Vbeta and 13 Jbeta primers. Profiled with immunoSEQ multiplex PCR; TCRdb holds only in-frame clones, not every one. The repertoire includes 150,000 to 200,000 clones, around nine tenths of them detected once, and roughly 1.9% sits in the top ten. With regard to this clone: Its antigen is not known. It is unclear where the CDR3 begins or ends on the DNA, so no DNA is shown, and the CDR3 is as TCRdb lists it.

Sampled while nominally healthy, donors likely had unrecorded immune exposures. V and J are TRBV27 and TRBJ2-7; the listed D gene, TRBD1, was not tested against the DNA. Sequenced: PBMCs. The clonotype was recovered from a woman aged 18-29 years in good health and CMV-seronegative. CDR3 residues: CASSSSGQVYGQYF.